Following are 6 T cell receptor beta chains from one sample sequenced in a study of blood T cell repertoires in COVID-19. Method: immunoSEQ multiplex PCR; TCRdb's copy keeps in-frame clones and lacks some. The sample has roughly 330,000 clones, about 85% seen once. The material sequenced was PBMCs or T cells enriched from blood (not recorded which). These receptors were collected from a woman aged 25 to 39 who had recovered from COVID-19.

The CDR3 loop reads CAWGGLAGYNEQFF. CDR3 nucleotides: TGTGCCTGGGGGGGACTAGCGGGTTACAATGAGCAGTTCTTC. V usage is TRBV30 and J usage is TRBJ2-1, with TRBD2 matching over 12 bases. Germline-derived CDR1 and CDR2 are GTSNPN and SVGIG (reference sequence). V dropped 5 bases and J dropped 4; count of bases not matched to a gene: 3. The CDR3 is made up of 14 amino acids.

The chain joins TRBV9 to TRBJ1-6; TRBD1 matches at 10 bases. In germline, CDR1 is SGDLS, CDR2 YYNGEE. The junction had 12 bases not matched to a gene; V was cut back by 3 bases and J by 6 bases. The CDR3 contains 18 residues. The CDR3 bases are TGTGCCAGCAGCGCAAATCCGGGACAGGGGTTTTCTAATTCACCCCTCCACTTT. It translates to CASSANPGQGFSNSPLHF.

J is TRBJ1-6 and V is TRBV29-1; unclear D gene. Trimming stripped 5 bases from V and 3 bases from J, with 8 bases between. This CDR3 contains 13 residues. CDR1 is SQVTM and CDR2 is ANQGSEA in the germline V gene. The CDR3 DNA reads as TGCAGCGTTATGGAGTACTATAATTCACCCCTCCACTTT. Its translation: CSVMEYYNSPLHF. The whole variable domain, remainder taken from reference TRBV29-1 and TRBJ1-6, is SAVISQKPSRDICQRGTSLTIQCQVDSQVTMMFWYRQQPGQSLTLIATANQGSEATYESGFVIDKFPISRPNLTFSTLTVSNMSPEDSSIYLCSVMEYYNSPLHFGNGTRLTVT.

The rearrangement joins TRBV27 to TRBJ1-2, with 8 positions matching TRBD1. This CDR3 is 14 amino acids long. The J segment lost 0 bases and the V segment lost 6 bases, leaving 3 bases of the junction unmatched. In germline, CDR1 is MNHEY, CDR2 SMNVEV (reference sequence). DNA for the CDR3: TGTGCCAGCAGCACACAGGGGGCTAACTATGGCTACACCTTC. Translation: CASSTQGANYGYTF.

The rearrangement links TRBV28 to TRBJ2-1, with D unclear. Looked up from germline, CDR1 is MDHEN and CDR2 is SYDVKM. V was cut by 7 bases and J by 0 bases, with 10 bases left in between. This CDR3 contains 14 residues. The CDR3: CASNWRISYNEQFF. DNA for the CDR3: TGTGCCAGCAACTGGCGGATCTCCTACAATGAGCAGTTCTTC.

V is TRBV6-2 or TRBV6-3 and J is TRBJ1-1; D is possibly TRBD1 (5 bases). The V gene lost 0 bases and the J gene lost 5 bases, with 13 bases spanning the gap. Germline V lookup: CDR1 MNHEY, CDR2 SVGEGT. The CDR3 is made up of 15 amino acids. The chain's CDR3 is CASSYSGQGMTEAFF. The CDR3 region has the DNA TGTGCCAGCAGTTACTCTGGGCAGGGAATGACTGAAGCTTTCTTT.